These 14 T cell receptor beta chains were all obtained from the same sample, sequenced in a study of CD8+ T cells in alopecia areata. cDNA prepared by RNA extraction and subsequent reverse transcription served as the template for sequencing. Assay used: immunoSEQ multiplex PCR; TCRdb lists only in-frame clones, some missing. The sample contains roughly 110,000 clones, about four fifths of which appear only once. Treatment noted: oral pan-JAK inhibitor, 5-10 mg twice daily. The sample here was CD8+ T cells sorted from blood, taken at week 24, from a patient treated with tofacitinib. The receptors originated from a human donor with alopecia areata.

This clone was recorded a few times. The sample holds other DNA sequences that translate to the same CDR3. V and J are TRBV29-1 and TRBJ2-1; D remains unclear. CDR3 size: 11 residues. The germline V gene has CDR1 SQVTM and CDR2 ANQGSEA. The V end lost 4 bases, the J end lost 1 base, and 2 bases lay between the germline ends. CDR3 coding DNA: TGCAGCGTTGTATCCTACAATGAGCAGTTCTTC. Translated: CSVVSYNEQFF.

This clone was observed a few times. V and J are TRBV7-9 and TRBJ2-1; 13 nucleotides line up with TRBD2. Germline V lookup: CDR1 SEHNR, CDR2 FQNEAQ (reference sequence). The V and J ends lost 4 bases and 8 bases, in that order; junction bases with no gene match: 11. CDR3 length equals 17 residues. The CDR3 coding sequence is TGTGCCAGCAGCTCGAGGACTAGCGGGGGAACTGTCGATGAGCAGTTCTTC. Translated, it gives CASSSRTSGGTVDEQFF.

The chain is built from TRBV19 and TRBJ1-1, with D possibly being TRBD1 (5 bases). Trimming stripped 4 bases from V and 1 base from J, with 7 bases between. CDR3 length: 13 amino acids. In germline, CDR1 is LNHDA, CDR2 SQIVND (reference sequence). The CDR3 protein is CASSTGTNTEAFF. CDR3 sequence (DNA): TGTGCCAGTAGTACAGGGACGAACACTGAAGCTTTCTTT.

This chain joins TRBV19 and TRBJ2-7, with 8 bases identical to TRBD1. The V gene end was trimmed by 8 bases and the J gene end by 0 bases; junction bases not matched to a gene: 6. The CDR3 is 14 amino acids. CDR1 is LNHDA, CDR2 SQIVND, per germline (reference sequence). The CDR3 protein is CASGPGQASYEQYF. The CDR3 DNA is TGTGCCAGTGGACCGGGACAGGCCTCCTACGAGCAGTACTTC.

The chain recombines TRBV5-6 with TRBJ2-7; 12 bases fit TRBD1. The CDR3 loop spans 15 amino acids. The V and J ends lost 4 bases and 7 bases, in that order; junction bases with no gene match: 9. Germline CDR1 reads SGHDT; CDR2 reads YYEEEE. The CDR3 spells CASSPPGQGAREQYF. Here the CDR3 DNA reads TGTGCCAGCAGCCCCCCGGGACAGGGGGCGCGGGAGCAGTACTTC. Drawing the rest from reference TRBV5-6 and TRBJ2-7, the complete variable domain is DAGVTQSPTHLIKTRGQQVTLRCSPKSGHDTVSWYQQALGQGPQFIFQYYEEEERQRGNFPDRFSGHQFPNYSSELNVNALLLGDSALYLCASSPPGQGAREQYFGPGTRLTVT.

This chain's CDR3 is CASSQPGDYGYTF. DNA for the CDR3: TGCGCCAGCAGCCAACCAGGGGACTATGGCTACACCTTC. The J gene is TRBJ1-2, the V gene TRBV4-1; a weak D match, TRBD1 (6 bases). Germline V gene data show CDR1 as MGHRA and CDR2 as YSYEKL. The CDR3 totals 13 residues. Trimming shortened V by 2 bases and J by 3 bases, and 7 bases separated the two germline ends.

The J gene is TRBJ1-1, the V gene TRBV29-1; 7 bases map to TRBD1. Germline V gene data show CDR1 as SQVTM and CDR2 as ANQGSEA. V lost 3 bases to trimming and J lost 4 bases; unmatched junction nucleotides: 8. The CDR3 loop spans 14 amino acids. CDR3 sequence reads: CSVDRTGDGTEAFF. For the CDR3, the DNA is TGCAGCGTTGACCGGACAGGCGACGGCACTGAAGCTTTCTTT.

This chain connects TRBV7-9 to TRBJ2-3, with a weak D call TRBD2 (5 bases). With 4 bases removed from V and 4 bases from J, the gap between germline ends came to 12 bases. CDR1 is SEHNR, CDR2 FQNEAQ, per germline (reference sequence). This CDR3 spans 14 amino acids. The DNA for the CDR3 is TGTGCCAGCAGCTCAGCGGACGGAGCAGATACGCAGTATTTT. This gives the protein CASSSADGADTQYF.

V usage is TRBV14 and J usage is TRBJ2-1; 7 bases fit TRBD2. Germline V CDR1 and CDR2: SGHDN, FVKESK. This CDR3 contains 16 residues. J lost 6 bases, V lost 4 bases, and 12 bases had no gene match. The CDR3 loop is CASSPWEGLVGNEQFF. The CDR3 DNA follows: TGTGCCAGCAGCCCTTGGGAGGGACTCGTCGGCAATGAGCAGTTCTTC.

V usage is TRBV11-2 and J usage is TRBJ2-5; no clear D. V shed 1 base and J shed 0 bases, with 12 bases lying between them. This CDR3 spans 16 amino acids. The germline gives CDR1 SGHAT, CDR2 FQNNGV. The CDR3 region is CASSLVRDLYQETQYF. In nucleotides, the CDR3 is TGTGCCAGCAGCTTAGTTCGAGATTTGTACCAAGAGACCCAGTACTTC.

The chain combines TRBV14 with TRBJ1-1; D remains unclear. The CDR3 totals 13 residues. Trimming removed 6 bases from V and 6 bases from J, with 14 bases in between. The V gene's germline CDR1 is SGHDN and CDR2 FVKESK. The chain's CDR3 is CASRPLGGPEAFF. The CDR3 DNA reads TGTGCCAGCAGGCCTCTCGGTGGGCCTGAAGCTTTCTTT.

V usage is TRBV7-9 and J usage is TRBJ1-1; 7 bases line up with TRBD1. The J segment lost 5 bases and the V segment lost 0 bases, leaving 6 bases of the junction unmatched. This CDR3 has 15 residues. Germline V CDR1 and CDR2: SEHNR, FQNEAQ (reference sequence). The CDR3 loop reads CASSLAADRVTEAFF. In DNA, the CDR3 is TGTGCCAGCAGCTTAGCCGCCGACAGGGTGACTGAAGCTTTCTTT.

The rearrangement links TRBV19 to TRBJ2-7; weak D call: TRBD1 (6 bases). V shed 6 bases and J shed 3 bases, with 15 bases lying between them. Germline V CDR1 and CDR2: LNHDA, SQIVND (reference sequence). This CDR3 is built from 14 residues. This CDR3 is CASSMLEQGYEQYF. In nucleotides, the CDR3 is TGTGCCAGTAGCATGCTTGAACAGGGCTACGAGCAGTACTTC. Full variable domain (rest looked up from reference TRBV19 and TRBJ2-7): DGGITQSPKYLFRKEGQNVTLSCEQNLNHDAMYWYRQDPGQGLRLIYYSQIVNDFQKGDIAEGYSVSREKKESFPLTVTSAQKNPTAFYLCASSMLEQGYEQYFGPGTRLTVT.

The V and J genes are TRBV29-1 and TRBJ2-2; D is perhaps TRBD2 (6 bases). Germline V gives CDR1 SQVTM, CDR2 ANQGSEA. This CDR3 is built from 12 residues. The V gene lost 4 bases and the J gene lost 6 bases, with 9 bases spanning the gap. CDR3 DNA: TGCAGCGTTGGGGGGGATTCCGGGGAGCTGTTTTTT. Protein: CSVGGDSGELFF.